This T cell receptor (beta chain) was identified in a study of vaccination effects on CD4 cells after COVID-19. Data came from immunoSEQ multiplex PCR; TCRdb stores just in-frame clones and leaves some out. The sample has just over 55,000 clones, about four fifths seen once. CD4+ T cell isolation took place after 10 days of culture. Participants were vaccinated with two doses of either the BNT162b2 or mRNA-1273 vaccine. Vaccinated participants had no history of SARS-CoV-2 infection and tested negative for nucleocapsid antibodies. Germline loops: CDR1 SGDLS, CDR2 YYNGEE. The length of the CDR3 is 15 residues. With V trimmed by 4 bases and J by 9 bases, 7 bases remained unmatched. Of note for this clone: Its antigen is still unknown.

The rearrangement uses TRBV9 and TRBJ2-1; TRBD2 aligns across 13 bases. The specimen comprised CD4+ T cells from PBMCs cultured without peptide, sampled after COVID-19 vaccination. The TCR originated in a human donor who received a COVID-19 vaccine. Here the CDR3 DNA reads TGTGCCAGCAGCCCAAGGACTAGCGGGGGTGGTGAGCAGTTCTTC. It specifies CASSPRTSGGGEQFF. Drawing the rest from reference TRBV9 and TRBJ2-1, the complete variable domain is DSGVTQTPKHLITATGQRVTLRCSPRSGDLSVYWYQQSLDQGLQFLIQYYNGEERAKGNILERFSAQQFPDLHSELNLSSLELGDSALYFCASSPRTSGGGEQFFGPGTRLTVL.